Listed here is a single T cell receptor (beta chain). Its target is not known. Each CDR3 protein gets one entry after TCRdb re-called the reads with MiXCR. This sample has hundreds of thousands of distinct CDR3 sequences, with roughly 30% found just once. V shed 2 bases and J shed 3 bases, with 9 bases lying between them. Germline V gives CDR1 KGHDR, CDR2 SFDVKD. This CDR3 has 14 amino acids. The sample originates from a study of T cell repertoires in cytomegalovirus infection. About the study: Use of recently identified HLA-C-restricted and well-studied HLA-B-restricted CMV epitopes was part of the study. Both CMV infection and a matching HLA type were indicated by public TCR beta signatures.

Notes on the study in general: Within the response measured ex vivo, HLA-C-restricted CMV-specific TCR beta clonotypes were dominant. Public TCR beta family frequency separated CMV-and-HLA carriers, including in an independent cohort.

This material consisted of cultured CD8+ T cells from PBMCs, taken from culture after CMV antigen stimulation. This sequence joins TRBV24-1 and TRBJ1-2; D call uncertain. The sequence derives from a human donor in good health (CMV status not recorded). Some clones in this sample may be carry-over from other donors' samples. Here the CDR3 DNA reads TGTGCCACCAGTGATTCCGGGCTATACTATGGCTACACCTTC. Its protein product is CATSDSGLYYGYTF.